This TCR beta chain originates from a study of T cells in Graves' hyperthyroidism and ophthalmopathy. Study-level information: Sampling of peripheral blood happened at initial diagnosis, prior to any treatment.

This clonotype occurred a few times. Its antigen is not known. Study outcomes and limitations: Peripheral blood also featured most of the thyroid clonotypes expanded above 0.001.

CDR3 length equals 14 residues. Looked up from germline, CDR1 is SEHNR and CDR2 is FQNEAQ (reference sequence). V dropped 5 bases and J dropped 9 bases, with 17 bases sitting between them. Researchers took RNA transcripts and amplified the TCR beta CDR3 regions from them. TCR CDR3 underwent first-round RT-PCR with the HTBI primer set. In TCRdb, the multiplex PCR reads were re-called with MiXCR into one record per CDR3 protein. The sample holds approximately 400,000 distinct CDR3 sequences; roughly 18% are singletons and the top ten take less than 45%. J is TRBJ2-1 and V is TRBV7-9; possibly TRBD2 for D (7 bases). Sequenced material: blood. The clonotype was recovered from a man younger than 35 with Graves' ophthalmopathy. As DNA, the CDR3 is TGTGCCAGCAGCCCATGGGGGGGGCGGGGTGAGCAGTTCTTC. Translating gives CASSPWGGRGEQFF.